One TCR beta chain is described in this entry. This clonotype was found a few times. Its specific antigen is unknown. No much larger clone is present one base from it, and per-base qualities are unavailable. These data originate in a study of regulatory T cells in long-lasting Graves disease (dated by TCRdb to the early 2020s). About the investigation overall: Persistent Graves' disease was defined as persistently positive TSH receptor autoantibodies together with antithyroid drug treatment for over 5 years. Peripheral blood TCR sequencing and RNA sequencing compared persistent Graves' disease patients with newly diagnosed Graves' disease patients. The study was registered as a clinical trial and conducted in China. In the clinical cohort, patients with persistent Graves' disease had used antithyroid drugs for an average of about 10.3 years. TCR sequencing covered roughly 13 persistent and 20 newly diagnosed Graves' disease patients, around 35 samples in total.

The sample's time point, from its label and the paper: persistent/refractory GD, antithyroid drugs over 5 years with positive TRAb. For both TCR sequencing and RNA sequencing, RNA was extracted from PBMCs in TRIzol. The diagnosis of Graves' disease followed American Thyroid Association guidelines. Patients were recruited from an endocrinology department in Xi'an, China. From each patient, approximately 10 milliliters of peripheral blood was collected into an EDTA anticoagulant tube. Ficoll Paque Plus density gradient separation was used to isolate PBMCs, and no additional T cell sorting was done. An Agilent 2100 Bioanalyzer and agarose gel were used to check RNA quality, while a NanoDrop 2000 measured RNA concentration. Library preparation employed multiplex PCR. The listed sequencing device is Illumina HiSeq 4000. CDR3 regions were amplified by Arm-PCR with iRepertoire HTBI primers to construct TCR beta libraries. PCR products were gel purified before sequencing. Concerning the study's data processing: Gene usage analysis of CDR3 amino acid clonotypes relied on the 62 TRBV and fewer than 15 TRBJ segments identified across samples. COPE and FqMerger were used to merge the filtered high-quality paired reads into contigs. BLAST was used to align contigs to IMGT TRBV, TRBD and TRBJ reference genes, and CDR3 was defined according to IMGT. Any clonotype with a frequency above 0.1% was counted as a highly expanded clone. Shannon entropy served as the measure of repertoire diversity, while the Gini coefficient captured V-J evenness. Public clonotypes were defined as clonotypes shared by more than one individual. TCRdb trimmed the raw reads at Q25, called clones with MiXCR and kept productive beta chains. CDR3 protein duplicates are merged, each entry listing the most common genes and DNA. TCRdb's processing, not the authors' own work, is the source of the V and J calls. Across this sample there are 400,000 or so distinct CDR3 sequences, with 23% seen only once. The ten largest clones take up about a quarter of the sample.

General findings and caveats noted by the study authors: The study examined only peripheral blood because the primary lesion, thyroid tissue, could not be accessed. Sequencing and analysis were limited to the TCR beta chain. The authors noted that the small sample size was a limitation that may lower accuracy. Persistent disease showed preferential use of TRBV28, TRBJ1-2 and TRBJ2-5, whereas newly diagnosed disease favored TRBV20-1 and TRBJ2-1. Persistent patients shared more public clonotypes among themselves (around 2,500) than newly diagnosed patients did (more than 950). Lower TCR Shannon entropy and fewer highly expanded clones were observed in persistent Graves' disease patients than in newly diagnosed patients, which suggested clonal expansion.

V is pruned by 8 bases and J by 0 bases, leaving 12 bases of the junction without a gene match. CDR1 ENHRY and CDR2 SYGVKD are derived from the germline V gene. Including cysteine and phenylalanine, the CDR3 has 18 amino acids. Of all the DNA, just the CDR3 is kept, 54 bases in frame from base 1. The receptor chain draws on TRBV10-3 and TRBJ2-6; 8 bases in between match TRBD1. This receptor was identified in a female donor with Graves disease. The sample was peripheral blood mononuclear cells (PBMCs), taken when the disease was refractory, from a patient treated with antithyroid drugs. The DNA sequence reads TGTGCCATCCTCCAAACGGGACAGGAGAGCTCTGGGGCCAACGTCCTGACTTTC. The encoded protein is CAILQTGQESSGANVLTF.